The 24 T cell receptor beta chains presented below share a single source sample, sequenced in a study of human T cells and chemical hapten exposure. TCRdb analysed the RACE reads with MiXCR anew, one entry per CDR3 protein. This table holds about 98,000 distinct CDR3 sequences, under 14% found once. Time point defined: pre-sensitization, week 0. Treatment given: therapeutic diphenylcyclopropenone sensitization with weekly scalp DPC. The sequences come from whole blood, collected in connection with sensitization to the hapten diphenylcyclopropenone (DPC). The receptor set was obtained from an older woman with alopecia areata. Some clones in this sample may be carry-over from other donors' samples.

The rearrangement uses TRBV5-4 and TRBJ1-2; a possible D gene is TRBD1 (6 bases). The V end was cut by 0 bases, the J end by 4 bases, with 13 bases between. Germline V gene sequence: CDR1 SGHNT, CDR2 YYREEE (reference sequence). The CDR3 loop spans 15 amino acids. The chain's CDR3 is CASSLAWGAGYGYTF. In DNA form, the CDR3 reads TGTGCCAGCAGCTTGGCTTGGGGGGCTGGCTATGGCTACACCTTC.

This clonotype has a count of ten or more. The chain couples TRBV7-9 to TRBJ2-1; D perhaps matches TRBD1 (6 bases). The CDR3 contains 13 residues. Between the trimmed V and J ends, which lost 1 base and 9 bases, there was a span of 10 bases. Germline V lookup: CDR1 SEHNR, CDR2 FQNEAQ (reference sequence). The CDR3 reads CASSLGGGREQFF. The DNA for the CDR3 is TGTGCCAGCAGCTTAGGAGGGGGACGTGAGCAGTTCTTC.

DNA of the CDR3: TGTGCCAGCAGCTTAGAACTAGCGGGAGCCTATGAGCAGTTCTTC. It yields the protein CASSLELAGAYEQFF. The chain carries TRBV11-2 and TRBJ2-1; the match to TRBD2 covers 11 bases. Trimming took 0 bases from V and 8 from J; bases not matched to a gene: 3. Germline assignment: CDR1 SGHAT and CDR2 FQNNGV. CDR3 size: 15 residues.

CDR3 amino acids: CASSFGGYTGELFF. CDR3 bases: TGTGCCAGCAGTTTTGGGGGTTACACCGGGGAGCTGTTTTTT. The V call is TRBV12-3 or TRBV12-4, the J call TRBJ2-2; D possibly matches TRBD1 or TRBD2 (5 bases each). CDR3 length: 14 residues. V gave up 3 bases and J gave up 3 bases, with 8 bases separating them.

This clonotype was seen repeatedly, ten times or more. The chain combines TRBV18 with TRBJ2-5; a weak D match, TRBD1 (6 bases). V was shortened by 4 bases and J by 5 bases, with 14 bases between the two germline ends. Germline CDR1 KGHSH, CDR2 LQKENI. This CDR3 comprises 14 residues. The CDR3 here is CASSLTGQGETQYF. Here the CDR3 DNA reads TGTGCCAGCTCACTCACCGGTCAGGGGGAGACCCAGTACTTC.

The chain carries TRBV9 and TRBJ1-2; D is undetermined. This CDR3 region has 12 residues. The V and J ends lost 0 bases and 10 bases respectively, with 10 bases between them. The germline V gene has CDR1 SGDLS and CDR2 YYNGEE. CDR3 sequence: CASSVVAGSYTF. The CDR3 DNA follows: TGTGCCAGCAGCGTAGTCGCGGGTTCCTACACCTTC.

To note about this clonotype: This may be a read error: a much more frequent sequence differs by one nucleotide. The chain uses TRBV7-2 and TRBJ1-2; D is uncertain. This CDR3 is built from 12 residues. Germline loops: CDR1 SGHTA, CDR2 FQGNSA. The CDR3 reads CASSLQENGNTF. The CDR3 nucleotides are TGTGCCAGCAGCTTACAGGAGAATGGCAACACCTTC.

The chain couples TRBV3-1 to TRBJ2-5, with 7 bases lining up with TRBD2. Germline-derived CDR1 and CDR2 are LGHDT and YNNKEL (reference sequence). With V trimmed by 2 bases and J by 2 bases, 8 bases remained unmatched. This CDR3 has 16 amino acids. CDR3 loop: CASSQHPAGNQETQYF. The CDR3 nucleotides are TGTGCCAGCAGCCAACATCCAGCGGGGAATCAAGAGACCCAGTACTTC.

This clonotype was observed at least ten times. The V and J genes are TRBV5-1 and TRBJ2-7, with D perhaps TRBD1 or TRBD2 (5 bases each). The CDR3 spans 17 residues. The V and J ends lost 0 bases and 2 bases respectively, with 18 bases between them. The germline gives CDR1 SGHRS, CDR2 YFSETQ. Here the CDR3 reads CASSLDGPPGTPYEQYF. The CDR3 DNA reads as TGCGCCAGCAGCTTGGACGGTCCTCCGGGGACGCCCTACGAGCAGTACTTC.

This clonotype was seen many times. The V and J genes are TRBV7-8 and TRBJ2-2; weak D call: TRBD1 (6 bases). CDR1 and CDR2 (germline): SGHVS, FQNEAQ. The germline V and J ends were trimmed by 5 bases and 6 bases, with 13 bases remaining between them. The CDR3 runs 14 residues. The CDR3: CASSTYRDAGELFF. DNA of the CDR3: TGTGCCAGCAGCACCTACAGGGATGCCGGGGAGCTGTTTTTT.

This clonotype was observed a handful of times. The genes are TRBV2 and TRBJ2-4; D tentatively fits TRBD1 or TRBD2 (7 bases each). The germline CDR1 and CDR2 sequences are SNHLY and FYNNEI. The CDR3 contains 13 residues. The germline V and J ends were trimmed by 8 bases and 5 bases, with 13 bases remaining between them. The CDR3 spells CASERDSENIQYF. The DNA of the CDR3 is TGTGCCAGCGAGCGGGACAGCGAAAACATTCAGTACTTC. The full variable domain, with the rest looked up from reference TRBV2 and TRBJ2-4, is EPEVTQTPSHQVTQMGQEVILRCVPISNHLYFYWYRQILGQKVEFLVSFYNNEISEKSEIFDDQFSVERPDGSNFTLKIRSTKLEDSAMYFCASERDSENIQYFGAGTRLSVL.

This clonotype was counted at least ten times. The chain uses TRBV29-1 and TRBJ2-1; D unclear. CDR3 size: 12 residues. Trimming cost V 7 bases and J 9 bases, with 16 bases left between them. CDR1 and CDR2 (germline): SQVTM, ANQGSEA. The CDR3 loop reads CSAVSRYAEQFF. In DNA, the CDR3 is TGCAGCGCAGTAAGTAGATATGCTGAGCAGTTCTTC.

CDR3 amino acids: CASSSLASSSYNEQFF. For the CDR3, the DNA is TGTGCCAGCAGCTCCCTAGCTAGTAGCTCCTACAATGAGCAGTTCTTC. The chain recombines TRBV11-2 with TRBJ2-1, with D maybe TRBD2 (5 bases). This CDR3 contains 16 residues. Germline-derived CDR1 and CDR2 are SGHAT and FQNNGV. Trimming removed 4 bases at V and 0 bases at J, with 13 bases between.

This clonotype was detected ten times or more. The chain is built from TRBV6-2 or TRBV6-3 and TRBJ1-5; no firm D call. CDR1 is MNHEY, CDR2 SVGEGT, per germline. V was pared by 0 bases and J by 3 bases, with 12 bases between. The CDR3 extends over 16 amino acids. CDR3 bases: TGTGCCAGCAGTTACTCCTATTCCAGGTACAATCAGCCCCAGCATTTT. This codes for CASSYSYSRYNQPQHF.

The genes are TRBV3-1 and TRBJ1-1; a weak D match, TRBD1 (6 bases). Germline V CDR1 and CDR2: LGHDT, YNNKEL (reference sequence). Trimming took 4 bases from V and 3 from J, leaving 12 bases between them. This CDR3 spans 14 amino acids. CDR3 DNA: TGTGCCAGCAGCCCACAGGGAAGGGACACTGAAGCTTTCTTT. Its protein is CASSPQGRDTEAFF.

This clonotype has at least ten counts. The chain recombines TRBV5-1 with TRBJ2-3; no definite D call. With 0 bases removed from V and 5 bases from J, the gap between germline ends came to 10 bases. This CDR3 has 14 amino acids. Germline lookup yields CDR1 SGHRS and CDR2 YFSETQ. CDR3 region: CASSLASGEDTQYF. The CDR3 DNA follows: TGCGCCAGCAGCTTGGCGAGTGGAGAAGATACGCAGTATTTT.

In its sample, this clonotype was seen many times. This chain uses TRBV27 with TRBJ1-5; a weak D match, TRBD1 (5 bases). Trimming left V 7 bases short and J 5 bases short, with 15 bases between. Germline loops: CDR1 MNHEY, CDR2 SMNVEV (reference sequence). The CDR3 is 14 residues long. CDR3 coding DNA: TGTGCCAGCAACGCAGGGTATAATGATCAGCCCCAGCATTTT. It codes for CASNAGYNDQPQHF.

In this sample, this clonotype turned up many times. This sequence joins TRBV7-2 and TRBJ1-2; D not certain. From germline, CDR1 is SGHTA and CDR2 FQGNSA. V gave up 2 bases and J gave up 0 bases, with 10 bases separating them. CDR3 length: 15 amino acids. This CDR3 is CASSLRRDSNYGYTF. The CDR3 nucleotides are TGTGCCAGCAGCTTAAGACGGGATTCTAACTATGGCTACACCTTC.

This clonotype was counted many times. This sequence joins TRBV12-3 or TRBV12-4 and TRBJ2-1, with 8 nucleotides matching TRBD2. V lost 3 bases to trimming and J lost 6 bases; unmatched junction nucleotides: 4. CDR3 length: 14 amino acids. The CDR3, as DNA: TGTGCCAGCAGTTTTGAGCGGGGGCGCAATGAGCAGTTCTTC. Its protein is CASSFERGRNEQFF.

There are a few counts of this clonotype. This chain connects TRBV20-1 to TRBJ2-4; 7 bases are shared with TRBD1. The germline V gene has CDR1 DFQATT and CDR2 SNEGSKA (reference sequence). The CDR3 is made up of 15 amino acids. Trimming removed 5 bases from V and 7 bases from J; junction bases left unmatched: 14. In DNA, the CDR3 is TGCAGTGCTGGGGCCGACAGGGTGGATAGGAACATTCAGTACTTC. Its translation: CSAGADRVDRNIQYF.

This clonotype was detected ten times or more. V is TRBV3-1 and J is TRBJ1-3; possible D gene TRBD1, 5 bases. Trimming took off 0 bases at V and 3 bases at J, with 6 bases between the two ends. This CDR3 comprises 14 residues. The germline V gene has CDR1 LGHDT and CDR2 YNNKEL (reference sequence). The CDR3 protein is CASSQEGLGNTIYF. In DNA form, the CDR3 reads TGTGCCAGCAGCCAAGAGGGGCTTGGAAACACCATATATTTT.

This clonotype was detected many times. The gene calls are TRBV15 and TRBJ2-1, with 15 positions matching TRBD2. The V gene end was trimmed by 4 bases and the J gene end by 0 bases; junction bases not matched to a gene: 7. The CDR3 sequence is 19 residues long. Germline CDR1 and CDR2: LNHNV and YYDKDF (reference sequence). Here the CDR3 reads CATSTGTSGGTDSYNEQFF. The DNA of the CDR3 is TGTGCCACCAGCACCGGGACTAGCGGGGGGACCGACTCCTACAATGAGCAGTTCTTC.

This clonotype was recorded at least ten times. The rearrangement joins TRBV5-1 to TRBJ1-2, with 11 nucleotides matching TRBD1. CDR3 length equals 15 residues. The ends lost 0 bases at V and 6 bases at J; junction bases unmatched: 4. The germline gives CDR1 SGHRS, CDR2 YFSETQ. The CDR3 loop is CASSLALGQGDGYTF. The DNA of the CDR3 is TGCGCCAGCAGCTTGGCCTTGGGACAGGGGGATGGCTACACCTTC.

The chain employs TRBV18 and TRBJ2-3; the D gene is possibly TRBD1 (6 bases). This CDR3 contains 16 residues. V lost 4 bases to trimming and J lost 0 bases, with 14 bases between them. CDR1 and CDR2 from the germline V gene are KGHSH and LQKENI. CDR3 region: CASSQRTDISTDTQYF. CDR3 nucleotide sequence: TGTGCCAGCTCACAACGGACAGATATTAGCACAGATACGCAGTATTTT.